These 5 T cell receptor beta chains were sequenced from one sample in a study of identifying expanded T cells in peripheral blood. Repertoires were generated with immunoSEQ multiplex PCR, while TCRdb's copy carries only in-frame clones and drops some. In the table there are about 110,000 clones, 88% of which are singletons. Material for sequencing was blood. All receptors come from a person between 18 and 75 years old in good health.

Remarks on this clone: In the same sample, other DNA sequences code for this CDR3. CDR3 protein: CASSLTSYEQYF. The CDR3, as DNA: TGTGCCAGCAGCCTGACTAGCTACGAGCAGTACTTC. The rearrangement links TRBV28 to TRBJ2-7, with D tentatively TRBD2 (6 bases). The V end lost 6 bases, the J end lost 3 bases, and 9 bases lay between the germline ends. CDR1 MDHEN and CDR2 SYDVKM come from the germline V gene. There are 12 residues in the CDR3.

J is TRBJ2-7 and V is TRBV6-6; 13 bases are a match to TRBD2. Germline V gene data show CDR1 as MNHNY and CDR2 as SVGAGI (reference sequence). Trimming at V came to 2 bases and at J to 3 bases, leaving 1 base not matched to a gene. This CDR3 region has 15 residues. DNA of the CDR3: TGTGCCAGCAGTTACGGGACTAGCGGGAACTACGAGCAGTACTTC. This codes for CASSYGTSGNYEQYF.

V and J are TRBV19 and TRBJ2-1, with TRBD2 matching over 8 bases. The CDR3 runs to 16 residues. With V trimmed by 3 bases and J by 3 bases, 7 bases remained unmatched. Germline V lookup: CDR1 LNHDA, CDR2 SQIVND (reference sequence). The CDR3 region is CASSMIPGGGYNEQFF. DNA of the CDR3: TGTGCCAGTAGTATGATCCCCGGGGGGGGCTACAATGAGCAGTTCTTC.

This clone was seen just once. The chain carries TRBV10-2 and TRBJ2-1; 9 bases match TRBD2. Germline CDR1 WSHSY, CDR2 SAAADI. J was trimmed by 10 bases and V by 3 bases; bases with no gene match: 10. The CDR3 is made up of 15 amino acids. The CDR3 DNA is TGCGCCAGCAGTGATGGGCTAGCGGGACCGGGGGAGCAGTTCTTC. Its protein product is CASSDGLAGPGEQFF.

The CDR3 here is CASPMTSGGKDGYTF. The CDR3 coding sequence is TGTGCCAGCCCTATGACCTCAGGGGGTAAGGATGGCTACACCTTC. The rearrangement uses TRBV2 and TRBJ1-2; 7 positions match TRBD1. The V gene's germline CDR1 is SNHLY and CDR2 FYNNEI. J gave up 6 bases and V 8 bases, and 15 bases lay outside the gene matches. The CDR3 has 15 residues.